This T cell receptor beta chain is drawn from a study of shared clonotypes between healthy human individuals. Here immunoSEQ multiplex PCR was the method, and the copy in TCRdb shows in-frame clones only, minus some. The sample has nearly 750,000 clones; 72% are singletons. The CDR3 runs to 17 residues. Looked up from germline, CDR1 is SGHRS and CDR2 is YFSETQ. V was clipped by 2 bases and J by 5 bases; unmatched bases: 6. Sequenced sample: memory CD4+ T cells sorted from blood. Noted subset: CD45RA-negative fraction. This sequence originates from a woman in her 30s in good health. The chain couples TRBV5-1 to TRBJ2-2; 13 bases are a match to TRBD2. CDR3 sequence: CASSLGTSGILTGELFF. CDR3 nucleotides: TGCGCCAGCAGCTTAGGGACTAGCGGGATTCTGACCGGGGAGCTGTTTTTT.